The 11 T cell receptor beta chains below were found in one sample sequenced in a study of T cells in Graves' hyperthyroidism and ophthalmopathy. Amplification of TCR beta CDR3 regions was performed using RNA transcripts as template. A first-round RT-PCR of the TCR CDR3 used the HTBI primer set. In TCRdb, the multiplex PCR reads were re-called with MiXCR into one record per CDR3 protein. The table has under 400,000 distinct CDR3 sequences, under 15% seen once; the top ten hold roughly 8.3%. The sample comprised blood. The receptors were sampled from a woman in her late teens or twenties with Graves' hyperthyroidism.

This clonotype was seen many times. V is TRBV7-9 and J is TRBJ2-5; D unclear. The CDR3 runs 14 residues. Germline assignment: CDR1 SEHNR and CDR2 FQNEAQ (reference sequence). V was trimmed by 1 base and J by 1 base, leaving 7 bases between them. The CDR3 protein is CASSLEQSQETQYF. The CDR3 nucleotides are TGTGCCAGCAGCTTAGAGCAGTCCCAAGAGACCCAGTACTTC.

The chain combines TRBV5-1 with TRBJ1-6; D uncertain. This CDR3 region has 16 residues. Germline V gene sequence: CDR1 SGHRS, CDR2 YFSETQ. V lost 0 bases and J lost 7, with 14 bases in between. The CDR3 nucleotides are TGCGCCAGCAGCTTGGCCTTTGTTGAGGACAATTCACCCCTCCACTTT. Translating it yields CASSLAFVEDNSPLHF.

The V gene is TRBV18, the J gene TRBJ2-7, with 8 bases that match TRBD2. Germline CDR1 reads KGHSH; CDR2 reads LQKENI. This CDR3 contains 14 residues. The J segment lost 6 bases and the V segment lost 3 bases, leaving 7 bases of the junction unmatched. The CDR3 is CASSPGGGSVEQYF. CDR3 nucleotide sequence: TGTGCCAGCTCACCTGGCGGGGGGTCTGTCGAGCAGTACTTC.

J is TRBJ1-2 and V is TRBV3-1; possible D gene TRBD1, 6 bases. Per germline, CDR1 LGHDT and CDR2 YNNKEL (reference sequence). The CDR3 consists of 19 residues. V shed 2 bases and J shed 1 base, with 23 bases lying between them. Here the CDR3 DNA reads TGTGCCAGCAGCCAAAGGGACACCCGGGGACGTAGGGTTAACTATGGCTACACCTTC. Translating it yields CASSQRDTRGRRVNYGYTF.

This clonotype was seen repeatedly, ten times or more. The J gene is TRBJ2-1, the V gene TRBV6-1; 9 bases align to TRBD2. In germline, CDR1 is MNHNS, CDR2 SASEGT. There are 15 residues in the CDR3. With 8 bases clipped from V and 4 bases from J, the junction kept 9 bases outside the gene matches. CDR3 in amino acids: CASSHVAGGYNEQFF. The CDR3 region has the DNA TGTGCCAGCTCCCACGTGGCGGGGGGGTACAATGAGCAGTTCTTC.

This clonotype appeared many times. The chain couples TRBV28 to TRBJ2-1, with D possibly being TRBD1 (6 bases). The V end lost 4 bases, the J end lost 4 bases, and 14 bases lay between the germline ends. Germline-derived CDR1 and CDR2 are MDHEN and SYDVKM. The CDR3 has 15 residues. This chain's CDR3 is CASSYYRVSYNEQFF. As DNA, the CDR3 is TGTGCCAGCAGTTACTACAGGGTTAGTTACAATGAGCAGTTCTTC.

This clonotype was counted many times. The genes are TRBV28 and TRBJ2-7; no clear D. CDR3 length equals 16 residues. The V and J ends lost 1 base and 7 bases respectively, with 20 bases between them. Germline CDR1 MDHEN, CDR2 SYDVKM. CDR3 DNA sequence: TGTGCCAGCAGTTTATACGCCTCGACGGGTAATGGGGAGCAGTACTTC. Amino acids: CASSLYASTGNGEQYF.

The chain combines TRBV28 with TRBJ2-1, with 7 bases identical to TRBD1. In germline, CDR1 is MDHEN, CDR2 SYDVKM. V shed 7 bases, J shed 4 bases, and the junction held 10 bases outside the gene matches. The CDR3 runs to 15 residues. The CDR3 reads CASTQWDRAYNEQFF. The CDR3 nucleotides are TGTGCCAGCACCCAATGGGACAGAGCTTACAATGAGCAGTTCTTC.

This clonotype was recorded at least ten times. This chain links TRBV6-1 with TRBJ1-5; D gene ambiguous. CDR1 is MNHNS, CDR2 SASEGT, per germline. The CDR3 sequence is 15 residues long. Between the trimmed V and J ends, which lost 6 bases and 0 bases, there was a span of 12 bases. The CDR3 loop is CASRLTSHSNQPQHF. In DNA, the CDR3 is TGTGCCAGCAGGCTGACATCCCATAGCAATCAGCCCCAGCATTTT.

This rearrangement joins TRBV7-2 to TRBJ1-2, with D possibly matching TRBD1 (5 bases). CDR3 length: 15 residues. V dropped 6 bases and J dropped 8 bases, with 22 bases sitting between them. CDR1 is SGHTA, CDR2 FQGNSA, per germline. Here the CDR3 DNA reads TGTGCCAGCAGTCCTTGGGGGACGCAACTCGAGGGCTACACCTTC. It translates to CASSPWGTQLEGYTF.

This clonotype showed up many times. Here the CDR3 reads CSARKDGEQFF. The CDR3 bases are TGCAGTGCTAGGAAAGATGGTGAGCAGTTCTTC. V and J are TRBV20-1 and TRBJ2-1; D gene uncertain. Germline V lookup: CDR1 DFQATT, CDR2 SNEGSKA (reference sequence). The CDR3 length is 11 residues. The V end was cut by 3 bases, the J end by 9 bases, with 9 bases between.